This T cell receptor (beta chain) is from a study of identifying expanded T cells in peripheral blood. Germline V gene data show CDR1 as MNHNY and CDR2 as SVGAGI (reference sequence). The CDR3 runs to 13 residues. V lost 6 bases and J lost 0, with 9 bases in between. Sequencing used immunoSEQ multiplex PCR; TCRdb keeps in-frame clones, though not all of them. The sample lists over 70,000 clones, 70% to 90% occurring once. The genes are TRBV6-6 and TRBJ2-7; D not certain. This receptor was identified in a person aged 18-70 years in good health. Sequencing was done on a sample of blood. The DNA of the CDR3 is TGTGCCAGCAGCCAAACACTCTCCTACGAGCAGTACTTC. This gives the protein CASSQTLSYEQYF.